Sequencing of this T cell receptor (beta chain) was carried out in a study of T cell responses to AZD1222 COVID-19 vaccine. General observations from the study: Reports say nearly half of spike-specific TCRs go after unmutated variant regions.

TCRdb keeps only in-frame clones here, not all; method: immunoSEQ multiplex PCR. The table shows roughly 150,000 clones, with 90% occurring only once. After removal of 4 bases from V and 6 bases from J, the junction contained 5 bases not matched to a gene. Per the germline V gene, CDR1 is MNHEY and CDR2 is SVGEGT. This CDR3 has 14 amino acids. As for this clone: Its antigen remains unknown.

The rearrangement joins TRBV6-2 or TRBV6-3 to TRBJ2-3; 9 bases fit TRBD1. This sample comprised peripheral blood, obtained 28 days after the second AZD1222 dose. The source of this sequence is an adult who received the AZD1222 COVID-19 vaccine. This chain's CDR3 is CASSSTGGADTQYF. The DNA of the CDR3 is TGTGCCAGCAGTTCAACAGGGGGCGCGGATACGCAGTATTTT.